The 21 T cell receptor beta chains below all came from one sample that was sequenced in a study of beta chain features in type 1 diabetes. Expressed TCRB transcripts were sequenced after all isolated RNA was converted to cDNA. The data were produced by immunoSEQ multiplex PCR, yet TCRdb's version contains in-frame clones alone and is incomplete. The sample lists 200,000 to 250,000 clones, 11% occurring once. Sequenced input: central memory CD4+ T cells from blood. The receptor set was obtained from a man aged 18 to 35 in good health.

CDR3 sequence: CASSPQGSHLSSTDTQYF. The CDR3 DNA follows: TGTGCCAGCTCACCACAAGGCAGCCACCTCTCTAGCACAGATACGCAGTATTTT. This rearrangement joins TRBV18 to TRBJ2-3; D is unresolved. Deletions cut 1 base from V and 0 bases from J, with 17 bases between. Germline loops: CDR1 KGHSH, CDR2 LQKENI. The CDR3 is made up of 18 amino acids.

This clone was picked up a small number of times. The rearrangement joins TRBV29-1 to TRBJ2-3; 8 nucleotides align to TRBD2. Germline trimming cut 1 base from V and 3 bases from J; bases unmatched to any gene: 3. This CDR3 comprises 14 residues. The germline V gene has CDR1 SQVTM and CDR2 ANQGSEA. The CDR3 region is CSVEAPSGTDTQYF. CDR3 DNA sequence: TGCAGCGTTGAAGCCCCTAGCGGGACAGATACGCAGTATTTT.

This clone was picked up a small number of times. The chain joins TRBV2 to TRBJ1-5, with 7 positions matching TRBD1. J lost 9 bases, V lost 7 bases, and 9 bases had no gene match. The CDR3 spans 13 residues. The germline V gene encodes CDR1 SNHLY and CDR2 FYNNEI. CDR3 DNA: TGTGCCAGCACTGACAGGGATCCCGGGCCCCAGCATTTT. Translated: CASTDRDPGPQHF.

V is TRBV11-1 and J is TRBJ2-1, with D perhaps TRBD2 (5 bases). The germline V gene has CDR1 SGHAT and CDR2 FQDESV (reference sequence). The CDR3 sequence is 14 residues long. The germline V and J ends were trimmed by 7 bases and 2 bases, with 12 bases remaining between them. CDR3 nucleotide sequence: TGTGCCAGCATGCCGGGAAACACCTACAATGAGCAGTTCTTC. Amino acid sequence: CASMPGNTYNEQFF.

This clone was found many times. V and J are TRBV9 and TRBJ2-3; 7 bases agree with TRBD2. This CDR3 has 16 amino acids. Germline CDR1 SGDLS, CDR2 YYNGEE. The junction had 7 bases not matched to a gene; V was cut back by 1 base and J by 2 bases. The CDR3 reads CASSVTGLGDTDTQYF. The CDR3 DNA reads as TGTGCCAGCAGCGTAACCGGACTAGGAGACACAGATACGCAGTATTTT.

This clone appeared a few times. V and J are TRBV4-1 and TRBJ2-7, with 7 bases that match TRBD1. The V and J ends lost 0 bases and 1 base, in that order; junction bases with no gene match: 6. CDR3 size: 16 residues. From germline, CDR1 is MGHRA and CDR2 YSYEKL. CDR3 DNA sequence: TGCGCCAGCAGCCAAGAGCGTGGGGACAGTTCCTACGAGCAGTACTTC. Its protein is CASSQERGDSSYEQYF.

This clone was picked up many times. The chain joins TRBV7-9 to TRBJ1-2; tentatively, D is TRBD1 (5 bases). With 5 bases removed from V and 3 bases from J, the gap between germline ends came to 10 bases. This CDR3 comprises 13 residues. Germline assignment: CDR1 SEHNR and CDR2 FQNEAQ (reference sequence). CDR3 residues: CASSPGADYGYTF. The CDR3 nucleotides are TGTGCCAGCAGCCCCGGGGCTGACTATGGCTACACCTTC.

The V and J genes are TRBV30 and TRBJ1-2; TRBD1 aligns across 7 bases. The CDR3 runs to 12 residues. V was pared by 4 bases and J by 4 bases, with 3 bases of the junction left unmatched. From germline, CDR1 is GTSNPN and CDR2 SVGIG (reference sequence). CDR3 in DNA: TGTGCCTGGACAGGGGGTACCTATGGCTACACCTTC. This encodes CAWTGGTYGYTF.

The gene calls are TRBV6-1 and TRBJ1-2; D is undetermined. The CDR3 consists of 13 residues. Trimming cost V 8 bases and J 4 bases, with 14 bases left between them. Germline V gene data show CDR1 as MNHNS and CDR2 as SASEGT. CDR3 in amino acids: CASDPAQVYGYTF. The CDR3 nucleotides are TGTGCCAGCGACCCAGCCCAAGTCTATGGCTACACCTTC.

This clone was detected only a few times. CDR3 amino acids: CASSRRRAQETQYF. The CDR3 DNA reads TGTGCCAGCAGCCGTAGGCGCGCCCAAGAGACCCAGTACTTC. This rearrangement joins TRBV4-2 to TRBJ2-5; D is unclear. This CDR3 comprises 14 residues. Trimming took off 4 bases at V and 1 base at J, with 10 bases between the two ends. CDR1 is LGHNA and CDR2 is YNFKEQ in the germline V gene.

CDR3 coding DNA: TGCGCCAGCAGCTCTTCCTCCGGGACAGGGGTTCATTCACCCCTCCACTTT. Amino acids: CASSSSSGTGVHSPLHF. J is TRBJ1-6 and V is TRBV5-1, with 10 bases aligning to TRBD1. Unmatched junction bases numbered 11, after V lost 3 bases and J lost 8 bases. The CDR3 is made up of 17 amino acids. Per germline, CDR1 SGHRS and CDR2 YFSETQ.

A few counts support this clone. The J gene is TRBJ1-6, the V gene TRBV30; D is possibly TRBD1 (6 bases). The CDR3 spans 14 residues. Between the trimmed V and J ends, which lost 2 bases and 5 bases, there was a span of 10 bases. The V gene's germline CDR1 is GTSNPN and CDR2 SVGIG (reference sequence). The CDR3 DNA reads TGTGCCTGGAGTAAGGGACAAGATAATTCACCCCTCCACTTT. Encoded protein: CAWSKGQDNSPLHF.

This clone was counted only a few times. The CDR3 region is CASSLAGAADTQYF. The CDR3 DNA is TGCGCCAGCAGCTTGGCGGGCGCGGCAGATACGCAGTATTTT. The genes are TRBV5-1 and TRBJ2-3; D is unclear. Trimming took 0 bases from V and 4 from J, leaving 9 bases between them. The germline CDR1 and CDR2 sequences are SGHRS and YFSETQ. The CDR3 extends over 14 amino acids. Drawing the rest from reference TRBV5-1 and TRBJ2-3, the complete variable domain is KAGVTQTPRYLIKTRGQQVTLSCSPISGHRSVSWYQQTPGQGLQFLFEYFSETQRNKGNFPGRFSGRQFSNSRSEMNVSTLELGDSALYLCASSLAGAADTQYFGPGTRLTVL.

The V and J genes are TRBV9 and TRBJ2-5; D remains ambiguous. CDR3 length: 13 amino acids. V lost 0 bases and J lost 5, with 8 bases in between. CDR1 is SGDLS and CDR2 is YYNGEE in the germline V gene. The CDR3 is CASSVDIEETQYF. CDR3 nucleotide sequence: TGTGCCAGCAGCGTAGATATAGAGGAGACCCAGTACTTC.

This clone was seen more than once but under ten times. The chain combines TRBV12-5 with TRBJ2-1; D remains ambiguous. The CDR3 is 13 amino acids. V was clipped by 1 base and J by 9 bases, with 10 bases between them. Looked up from germline, CDR1 is LGHNT and CDR2 is FRNRAP. The CDR3 region is CASGLGSWVEQFF. The CDR3 DNA reads TGTGCTAGTGGTTTGGGCTCATGGGTTGAGCAGTTCTTC.

In its sample, this clone was seen a few times. The chain is built from TRBV29-1 and TRBJ1-1, with 7 nucleotides matching TRBD1. The V and J ends lost 3 bases and 4 bases, in that order; junction bases with no gene match: 5. This CDR3 has 13 amino acids. Germline values: CDR1 SQVTM, CDR2 ANQGSEA. In DNA form, the CDR3 reads TGCAGCGTTGATTTCAGGGGGAGCACTGAAGCTTTCTTT. Translation: CSVDFRGSTEAFF.

This clone was detected ten times or more. The V call is TRBV2, the J call TRBJ2-5; D is unclear. Germline-derived CDR1 and CDR2 are SNHLY and FYNNEI. The CDR3 extends over 11 amino acids. With 7 bases removed from V and 4 bases from J, the gap between germline ends came to 7 bases. The CDR3 spells CASKVGETQYF. DNA for the CDR3: TGTGCCAGCAAGGTCGGAGAGACCCAGTACTTC.

Many counts were recorded for this clone. The chain links TRBV2 to TRBJ2-1, with 9 bases that match TRBD2. Unmatched junction bases numbered 1, after V lost 4 bases and J lost 6 bases. CDR1 is SNHLY, CDR2 FYNNEI, per germline. The CDR3 runs 13 residues. The CDR3 DNA reads as TGTGCCAGCAGTGGAGCGGGAGGCAATGAGCAGTTCTTC. Its protein product is CASSGAGGNEQFF.

The CDR3 sequence: CASSVADGLAGDTGELFF. For the CDR3, the DNA is TGTGCCAGCAGCGTAGCCGATGGGCTAGCGGGAGATACCGGGGAGCTGTTTTTT. This rearrangement joins TRBV9 to TRBJ2-2, with 10 bases matching TRBD2. Germline V gene data show CDR1 as SGDLS and CDR2 as YYNGEE. V lost 0 bases and J lost 5; bases outside the gene matches: 10. The CDR3 covers 18 residues.

This clone came up a few times. CDR3 residues: CASSLRAYEQYF. In DNA, the CDR3 is TGTGCCAGCAGTTTAAGGGCCTACGAGCAGTACTTC. This chain uses TRBV28 with TRBJ2-7; D gene unclear. CDR1 is MDHEN and CDR2 is SYDVKM in the germline V gene. This CDR3 contains 12 residues. Trimming removed 2 bases from V and 2 bases from J, with 4 bases in between.

CDR3 loop: CASSLQRGNQPQHF. As DNA, the CDR3 is TGTGCCAGCAGTTTACAGAGAGGGAATCAGCCCCAGCATTTT. The chain couples TRBV28 to TRBJ1-5; D remains ambiguous. V lost 2 bases and J 4 bases, leaving 9 bases between the germline ends. Germline CDR1 and CDR2: MDHEN and SYDVKM. CDR3 length: 14 residues.